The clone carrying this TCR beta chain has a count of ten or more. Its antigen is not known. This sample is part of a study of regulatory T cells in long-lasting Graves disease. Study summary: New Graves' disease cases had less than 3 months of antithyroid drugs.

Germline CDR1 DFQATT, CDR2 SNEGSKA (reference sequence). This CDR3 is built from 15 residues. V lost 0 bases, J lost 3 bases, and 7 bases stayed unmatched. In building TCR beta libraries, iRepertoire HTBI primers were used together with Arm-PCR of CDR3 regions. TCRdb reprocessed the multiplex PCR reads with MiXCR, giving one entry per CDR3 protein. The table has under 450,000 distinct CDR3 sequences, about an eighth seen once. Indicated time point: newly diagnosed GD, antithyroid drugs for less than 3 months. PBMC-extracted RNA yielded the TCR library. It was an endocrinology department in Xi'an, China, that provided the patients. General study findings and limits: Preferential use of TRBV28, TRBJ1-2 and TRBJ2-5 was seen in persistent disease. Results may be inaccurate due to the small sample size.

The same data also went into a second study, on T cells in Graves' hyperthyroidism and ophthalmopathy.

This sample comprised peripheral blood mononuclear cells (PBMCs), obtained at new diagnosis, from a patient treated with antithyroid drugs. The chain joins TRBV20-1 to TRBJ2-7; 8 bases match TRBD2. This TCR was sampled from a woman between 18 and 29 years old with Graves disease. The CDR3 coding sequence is TGCAGTGCTAGAGATTACCGGGAGGGGAGCTACGAGCAGTACTTC. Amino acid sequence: CSARDYREGSYEQYF.